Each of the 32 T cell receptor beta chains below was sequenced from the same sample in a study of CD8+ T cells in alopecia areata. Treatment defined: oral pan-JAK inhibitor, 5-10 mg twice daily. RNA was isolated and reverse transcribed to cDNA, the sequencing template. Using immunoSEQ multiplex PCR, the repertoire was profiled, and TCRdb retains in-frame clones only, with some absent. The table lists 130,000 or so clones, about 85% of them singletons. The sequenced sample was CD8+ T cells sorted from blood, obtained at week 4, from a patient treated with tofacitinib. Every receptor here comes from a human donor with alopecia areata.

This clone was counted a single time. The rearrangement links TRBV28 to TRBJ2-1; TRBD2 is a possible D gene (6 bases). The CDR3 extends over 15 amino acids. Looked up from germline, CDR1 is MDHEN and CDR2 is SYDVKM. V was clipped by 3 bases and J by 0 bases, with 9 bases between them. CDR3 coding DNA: TGTGCCAGCAGTTTCCGGGAGAGCTCCTACAATGAGCAGTTCTTC. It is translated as CASSFRESSYNEQFF.

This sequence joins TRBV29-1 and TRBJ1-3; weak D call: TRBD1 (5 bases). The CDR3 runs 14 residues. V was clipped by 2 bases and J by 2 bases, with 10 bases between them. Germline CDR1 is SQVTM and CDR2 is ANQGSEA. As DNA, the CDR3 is TGCAGCGTTGAATGGATGGGGGCTGGAAACACCATATATTTT. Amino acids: CSVEWMGAGNTIYF.

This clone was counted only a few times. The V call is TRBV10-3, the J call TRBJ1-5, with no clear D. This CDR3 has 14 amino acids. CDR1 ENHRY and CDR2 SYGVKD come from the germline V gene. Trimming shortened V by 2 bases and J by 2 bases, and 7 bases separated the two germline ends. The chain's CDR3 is CAISERDGNQPQHF. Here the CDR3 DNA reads TGTGCCATCAGTGAGAGAGATGGCAATCAGCCCCAGCATTTT.

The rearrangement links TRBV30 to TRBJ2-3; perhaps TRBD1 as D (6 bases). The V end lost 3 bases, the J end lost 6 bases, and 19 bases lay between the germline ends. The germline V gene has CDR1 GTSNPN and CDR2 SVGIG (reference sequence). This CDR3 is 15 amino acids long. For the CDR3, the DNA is TGTGCCTGGAGCTTCCCGGACAGCGTACAGGATACGCAGTATTTT. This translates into CAWSFPDSVQDTQYF.

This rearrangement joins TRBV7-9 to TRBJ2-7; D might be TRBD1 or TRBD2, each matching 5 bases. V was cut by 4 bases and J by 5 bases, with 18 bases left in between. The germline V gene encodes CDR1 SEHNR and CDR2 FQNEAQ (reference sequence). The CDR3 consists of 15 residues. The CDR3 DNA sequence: TGTGCCAGCAGCTCCTCCGGGACCCCGGGCCACGAGCAGTACTTC. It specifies CASSSSGTPGHEQYF.

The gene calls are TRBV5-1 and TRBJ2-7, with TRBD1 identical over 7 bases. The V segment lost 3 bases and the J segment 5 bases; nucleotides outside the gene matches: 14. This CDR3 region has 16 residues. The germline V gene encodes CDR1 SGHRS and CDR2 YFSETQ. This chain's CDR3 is CASSSLYTGDPNEQYF. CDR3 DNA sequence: TGCGCCAGCAGCTCCTTATATACAGGGGATCCCAACGAGCAGTACTTC.

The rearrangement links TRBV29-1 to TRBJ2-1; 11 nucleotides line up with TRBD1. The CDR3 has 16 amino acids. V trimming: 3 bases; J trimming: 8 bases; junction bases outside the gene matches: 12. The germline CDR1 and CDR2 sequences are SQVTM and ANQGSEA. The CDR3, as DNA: TGCAGCGTTGATCAAGATGGGACAGGGGGGAAGGATGAGCAGTTCTTC. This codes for CSVDQDGTGGKDEQFF.

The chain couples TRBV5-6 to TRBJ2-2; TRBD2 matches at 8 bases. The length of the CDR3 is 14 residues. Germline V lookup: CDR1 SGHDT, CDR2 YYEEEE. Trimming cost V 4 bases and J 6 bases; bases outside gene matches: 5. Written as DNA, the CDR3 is TGTGCCAGCAGCGAAGTACTAGCGGCCGGGGAGCTGTTTTTT. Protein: CASSEVLAAGELFF.

The CDR3 region is CASSFGGSYEQYF. The CDR3 DNA follows: TGTGCCAGCAGCTTTGGGGGATCCTACGAGCAGTACTTC. V gene TRBV5-6 combines with J gene TRBJ2-7; D tentatively fits TRBD1 or TRBD2 (5 bases each). CDR3 length: 13 amino acids. CDR1 and CDR2 from the germline V gene are SGHDT and YYEEEE. The V end lost 2 bases, the J end lost 1 base, and 7 bases lay between the germline ends.

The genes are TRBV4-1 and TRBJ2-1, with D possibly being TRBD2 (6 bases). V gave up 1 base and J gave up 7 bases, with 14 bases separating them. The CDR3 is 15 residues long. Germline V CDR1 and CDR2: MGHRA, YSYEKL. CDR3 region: CASSQVQGAGNEQFF. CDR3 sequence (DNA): TGCGCCAGCAGCCAAGTGCAGGGCGCGGGGAATGAGCAGTTCTTC.

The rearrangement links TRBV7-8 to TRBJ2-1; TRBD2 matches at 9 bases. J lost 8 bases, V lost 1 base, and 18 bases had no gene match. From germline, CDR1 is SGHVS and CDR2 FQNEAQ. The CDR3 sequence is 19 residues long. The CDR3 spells CASSLDDCSGSQKGDEQFF. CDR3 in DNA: TGTGCCAGCAGCTTAGACGACTGTAGCGGGAGCCAAAAGGGCGATGAGCAGTTCTTC.

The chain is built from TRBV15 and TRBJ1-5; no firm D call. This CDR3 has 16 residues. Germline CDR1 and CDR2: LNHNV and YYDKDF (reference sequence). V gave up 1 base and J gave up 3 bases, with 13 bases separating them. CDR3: CATSRVGVFVNQPQHF. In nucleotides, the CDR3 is TGTGCCACCAGCAGAGTTGGGGTTTTTGTCAATCAGCCCCAGCATTTT.

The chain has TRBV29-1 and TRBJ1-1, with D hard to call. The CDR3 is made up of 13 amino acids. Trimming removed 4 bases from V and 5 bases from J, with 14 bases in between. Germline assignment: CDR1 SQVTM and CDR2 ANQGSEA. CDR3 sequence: CSVGSGVRTEAFF. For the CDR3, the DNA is TGCAGCGTTGGTAGCGGGGTTCGGACTGAAGCTTTCTTT.

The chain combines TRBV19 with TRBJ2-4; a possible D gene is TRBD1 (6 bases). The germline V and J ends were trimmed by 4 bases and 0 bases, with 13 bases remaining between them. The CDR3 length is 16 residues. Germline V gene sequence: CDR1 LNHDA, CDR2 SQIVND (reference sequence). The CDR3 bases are TGTGCCAGTAGTAAAGCAGGGGATCGAGCCAAAAACATTCAGTACTTC. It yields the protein CASSKAGDRAKNIQYF.

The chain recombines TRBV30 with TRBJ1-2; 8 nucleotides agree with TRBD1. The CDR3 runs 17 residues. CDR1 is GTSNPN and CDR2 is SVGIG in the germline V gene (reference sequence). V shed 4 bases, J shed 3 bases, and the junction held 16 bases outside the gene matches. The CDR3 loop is CAWIPTTGVGFHYGYTF. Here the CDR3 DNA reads TGTGCCTGGATTCCGACGACAGGGGTCGGTTTCCACTATGGCTACACCTTC.

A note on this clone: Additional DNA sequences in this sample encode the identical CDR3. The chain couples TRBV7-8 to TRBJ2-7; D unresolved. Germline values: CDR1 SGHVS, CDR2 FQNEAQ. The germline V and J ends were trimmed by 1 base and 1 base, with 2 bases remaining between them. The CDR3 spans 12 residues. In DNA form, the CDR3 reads TGTGCCAGCAGCTTAGGGTCCTACGAGCAGTACTTC. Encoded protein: CASSLGSYEQYF.

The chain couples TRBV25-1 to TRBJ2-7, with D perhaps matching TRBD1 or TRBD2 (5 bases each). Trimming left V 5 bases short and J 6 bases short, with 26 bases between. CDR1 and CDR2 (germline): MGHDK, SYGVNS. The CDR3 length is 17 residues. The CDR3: CASSTQSGTTSLGEQYF. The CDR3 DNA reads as TGTGCCAGCAGTACACAGTCCGGGACGACCAGTCTAGGCGAGCAGTACTTC.

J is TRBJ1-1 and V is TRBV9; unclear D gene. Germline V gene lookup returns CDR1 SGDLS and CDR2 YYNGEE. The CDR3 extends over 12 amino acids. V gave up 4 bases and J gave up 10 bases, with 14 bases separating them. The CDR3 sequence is CASSPAGEGAFF. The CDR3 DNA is TGTGCCAGCAGCCCGGCTGGGGAAGGAGCTTTCTTT.

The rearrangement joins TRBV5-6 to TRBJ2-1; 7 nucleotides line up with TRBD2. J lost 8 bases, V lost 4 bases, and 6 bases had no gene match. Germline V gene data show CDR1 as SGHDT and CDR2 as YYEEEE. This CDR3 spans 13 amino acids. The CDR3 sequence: CASSPGGLDEQFF. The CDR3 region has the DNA TGTGCCAGCAGCCCGGGGGGTTTGGATGAGCAGTTCTTC.

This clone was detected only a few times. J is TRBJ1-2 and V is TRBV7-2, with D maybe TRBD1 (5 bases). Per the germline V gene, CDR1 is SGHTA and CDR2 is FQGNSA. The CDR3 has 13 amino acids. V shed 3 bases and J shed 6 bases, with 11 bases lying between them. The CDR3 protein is CASSFLGDHGYTF. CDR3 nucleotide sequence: TGTGCCAGCAGCTTCCTAGGGGATCATGGCTACACCTTC.

CDR3 sequence: CASSLSHGEFYEQYF. As DNA, the CDR3 is TGTGCCAGCAGTTTATCCCACGGTGAATTCTACGAGCAGTACTTC. The chain employs TRBV27 and TRBJ2-7; D unclear. Germline CDR1 is MNHEY and CDR2 is SMNVEV (reference sequence). Between the trimmed V and J ends, which lost 0 bases and 3 bases, there was a span of 12 bases. The CDR3 covers 15 residues.

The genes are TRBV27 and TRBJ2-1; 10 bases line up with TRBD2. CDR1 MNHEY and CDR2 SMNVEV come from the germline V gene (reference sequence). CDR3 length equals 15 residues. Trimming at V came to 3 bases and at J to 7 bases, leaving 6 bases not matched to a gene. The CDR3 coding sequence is TGTGCCAGCAGTTTCGATCTAGCGGGAGTAAATGAGCAGTTCTTC. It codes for CASSFDLAGVNEQFF.

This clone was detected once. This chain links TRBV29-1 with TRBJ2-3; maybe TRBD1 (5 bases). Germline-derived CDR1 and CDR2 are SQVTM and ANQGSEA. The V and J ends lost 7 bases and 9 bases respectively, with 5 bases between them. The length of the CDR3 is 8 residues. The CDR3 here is CSAGTQYF. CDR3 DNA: TGCAGCGCAGGGACGCAGTATTTT.

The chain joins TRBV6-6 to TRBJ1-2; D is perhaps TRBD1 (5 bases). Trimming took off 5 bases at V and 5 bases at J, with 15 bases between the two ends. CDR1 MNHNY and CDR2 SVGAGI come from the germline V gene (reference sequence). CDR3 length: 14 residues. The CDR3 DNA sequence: TGTGCCAGCAGTATTGGGGGGGACTGGTATGGCTACACCTTC. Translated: CASSIGGDWYGYTF.

CDR3 loop: CASSESSPGLAGVEQYF. The CDR3, as DNA: TGCGCCAGCAGTGAGTCCTCCCCGGGACTAGCGGGAGTTGAGCAGTACTTC. V and J are TRBV10-2 and TRBJ2-7, with 14 bases lining up with TRBD2. The ends lost 0 bases at V and 7 bases at J; junction bases unmatched: 8. Germline lookup yields CDR1 WSHSY and CDR2 SAAADI. This CDR3 has 17 residues.

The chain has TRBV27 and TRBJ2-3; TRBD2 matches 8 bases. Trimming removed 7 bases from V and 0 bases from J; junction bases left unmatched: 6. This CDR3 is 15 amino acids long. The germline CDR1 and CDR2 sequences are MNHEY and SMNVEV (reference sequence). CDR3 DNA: TGTGCCAGCAACCCACTAGCGGAGAGCACAGATACGCAGTATTTT. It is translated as CASNPLAESTDTQYF.

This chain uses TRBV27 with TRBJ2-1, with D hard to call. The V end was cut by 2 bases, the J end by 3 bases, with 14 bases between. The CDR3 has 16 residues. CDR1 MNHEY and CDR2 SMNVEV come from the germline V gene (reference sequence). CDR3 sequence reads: CASSLVPGFHYNEQFF. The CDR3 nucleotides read TGTGCCAGCAGTTTAGTACCCGGATTCCACTACAATGAGCAGTTCTTC.

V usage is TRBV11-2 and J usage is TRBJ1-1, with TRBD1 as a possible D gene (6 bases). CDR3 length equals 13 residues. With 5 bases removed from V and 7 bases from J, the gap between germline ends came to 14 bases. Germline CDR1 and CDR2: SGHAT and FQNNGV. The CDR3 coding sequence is TGTGCCAGCAGCCTCGGACAGAATGATGAAGCTTTCTTT. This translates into CASSLGQNDEAFF.

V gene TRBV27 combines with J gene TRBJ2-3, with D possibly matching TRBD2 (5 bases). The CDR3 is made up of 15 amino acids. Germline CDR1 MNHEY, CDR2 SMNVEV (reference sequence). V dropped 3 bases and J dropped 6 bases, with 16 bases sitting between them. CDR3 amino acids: CASSFHRLLPDTQYF. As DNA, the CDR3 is TGTGCCAGCAGTTTCCACAGACTACTCCCCGATACGCAGTATTTT.

CDR3 loop: CSVEYIRQGSYNEQFF. The CDR3 region has the DNA TGCAGCGTTGAATATATACGACAGGGGTCATACAATGAGCAGTTCTTC. The chain carries TRBV29-1 and TRBJ2-1, with 8 nucleotides matching TRBD1. CDR3 length equals 16 residues. Germline CDR1 is SQVTM and CDR2 is ANQGSEA. J lost 4 bases, V lost 2 bases, and 10 bases had no gene match.

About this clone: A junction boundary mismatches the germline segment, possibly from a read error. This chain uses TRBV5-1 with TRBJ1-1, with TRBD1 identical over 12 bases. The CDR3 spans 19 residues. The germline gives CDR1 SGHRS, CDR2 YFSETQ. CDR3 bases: TGCGCCAGCAGCTTGGCCGGGACAGGGGGCTTTACGGCGAACCCTGAAGCTTTCTTT. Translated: CASSLAGTGGFTANPEAFF.

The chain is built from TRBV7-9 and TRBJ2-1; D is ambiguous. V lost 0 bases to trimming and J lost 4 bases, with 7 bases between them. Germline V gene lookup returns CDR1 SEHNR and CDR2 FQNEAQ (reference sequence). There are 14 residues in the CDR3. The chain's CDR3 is CASSLATSYNEQFF. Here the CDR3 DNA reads TGTGCCAGCAGCTTAGCCACTTCTTACAATGAGCAGTTCTTC.